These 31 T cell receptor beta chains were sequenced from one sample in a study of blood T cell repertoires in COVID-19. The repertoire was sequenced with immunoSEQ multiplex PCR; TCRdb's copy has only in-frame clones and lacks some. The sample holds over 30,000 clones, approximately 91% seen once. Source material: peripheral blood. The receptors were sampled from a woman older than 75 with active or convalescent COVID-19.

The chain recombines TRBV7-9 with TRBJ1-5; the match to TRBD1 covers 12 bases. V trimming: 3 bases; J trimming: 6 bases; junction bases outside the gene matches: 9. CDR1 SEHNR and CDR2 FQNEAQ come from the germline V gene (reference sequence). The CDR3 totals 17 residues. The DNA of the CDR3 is TGTGCCAGCAGCTTTAATTCGGGACAGGGGGCCCCTCAGCCCCAGCATTTT. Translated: CASSFNSGQGAPQPQHF.

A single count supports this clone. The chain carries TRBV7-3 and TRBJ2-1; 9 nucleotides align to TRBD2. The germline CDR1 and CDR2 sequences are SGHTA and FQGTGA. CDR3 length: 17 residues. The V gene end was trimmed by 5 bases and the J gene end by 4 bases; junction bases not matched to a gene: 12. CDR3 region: CASSLPSLAGRYNEQFF. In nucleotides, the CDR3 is TGTGCCAGCAGCCTTCCGTCTCTAGCGGGGCGATACAATGAGCAGTTCTTC.

The CDR3 nucleotides are TGTGCCAGCAGTTACGCGACGGGTACTGAAGCTTTCTTT. The encoded protein is CASSYATGTEAFF. V gene TRBV6-5 combines with J gene TRBJ1-1; D is undetermined. The CDR3 consists of 13 residues. Trimming removed 2 bases from V and 5 bases from J, with 9 bases in between. Germline V CDR1 and CDR2: MNHEY, SVGAGI.

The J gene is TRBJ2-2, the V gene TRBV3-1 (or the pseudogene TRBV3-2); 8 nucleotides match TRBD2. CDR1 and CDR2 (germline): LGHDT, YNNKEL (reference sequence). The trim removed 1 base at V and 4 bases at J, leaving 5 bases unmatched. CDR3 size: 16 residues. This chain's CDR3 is CASSQVSGTPTGELFF. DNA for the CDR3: TGTGCCAGCAGCCAAGTTAGCGGGACCCCCACCGGGGAGCTGTTTTTT.

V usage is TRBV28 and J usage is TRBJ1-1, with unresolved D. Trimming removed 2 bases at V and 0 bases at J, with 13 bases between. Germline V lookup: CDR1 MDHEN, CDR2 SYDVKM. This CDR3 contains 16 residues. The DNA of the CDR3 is TGTGCCAGCAGTTTACTAGCTGGCAGATTGAACACTGAAGCTTTCTTT. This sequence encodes CASSLLAGRLNTEAFF.

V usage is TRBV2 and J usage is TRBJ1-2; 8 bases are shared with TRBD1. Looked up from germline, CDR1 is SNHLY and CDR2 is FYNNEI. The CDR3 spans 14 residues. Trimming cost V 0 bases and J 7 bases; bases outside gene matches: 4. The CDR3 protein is CASSEAPGTGGYTF. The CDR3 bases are TGTGCCAGCAGTGAAGCCCCCGGGACAGGTGGCTACACCTTC.

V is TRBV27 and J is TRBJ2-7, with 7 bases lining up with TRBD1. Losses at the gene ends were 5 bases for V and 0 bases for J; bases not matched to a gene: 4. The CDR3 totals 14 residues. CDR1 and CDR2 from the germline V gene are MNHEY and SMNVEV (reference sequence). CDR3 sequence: CASSHRDSSYEQYF. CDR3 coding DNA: TGTGCCAGCAGTCACCGGGACAGCTCCTACGAGCAGTACTTC.

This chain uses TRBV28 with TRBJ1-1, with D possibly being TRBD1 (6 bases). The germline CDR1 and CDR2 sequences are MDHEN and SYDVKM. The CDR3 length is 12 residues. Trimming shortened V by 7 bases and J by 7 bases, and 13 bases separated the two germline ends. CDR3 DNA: TGTGCCAGCAATTCTAGGGGGTTTGAAGCTTTCTTT. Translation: CASNSRGFEAFF.

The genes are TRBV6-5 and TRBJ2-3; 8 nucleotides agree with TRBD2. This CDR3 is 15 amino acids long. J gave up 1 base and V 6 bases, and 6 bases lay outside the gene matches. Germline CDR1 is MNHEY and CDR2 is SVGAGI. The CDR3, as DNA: TGTGCCAGCAGCAAAGCGGGGGAGGGCACAGATACGCAGTATTTT. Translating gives CASSKAGEGTDTQYF.

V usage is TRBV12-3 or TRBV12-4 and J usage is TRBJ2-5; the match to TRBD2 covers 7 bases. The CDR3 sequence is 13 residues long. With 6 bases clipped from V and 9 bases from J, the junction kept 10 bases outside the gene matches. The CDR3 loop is CASRQSFREAQYF. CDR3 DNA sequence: TGTGCCAGCAGGCAAAGCTTCCGGGAGGCCCAGTACTTC.

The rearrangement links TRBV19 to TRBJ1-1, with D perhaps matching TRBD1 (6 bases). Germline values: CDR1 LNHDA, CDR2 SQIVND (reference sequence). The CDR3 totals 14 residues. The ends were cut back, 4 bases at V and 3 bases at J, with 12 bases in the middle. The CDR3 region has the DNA TGTGCCAGTAGTAATGGACAGTTTTACACTGAAGCTTTCTTT. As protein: CASSNGQFYTEAFF.

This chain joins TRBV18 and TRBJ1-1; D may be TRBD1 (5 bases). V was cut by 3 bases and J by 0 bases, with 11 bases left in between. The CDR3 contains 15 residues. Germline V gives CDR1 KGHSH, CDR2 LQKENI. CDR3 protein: CASSPLDSLNTEAFF. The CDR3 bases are TGTGCCAGCTCACCGCTTGACAGTCTGAACACTGAAGCTTTCTTT.

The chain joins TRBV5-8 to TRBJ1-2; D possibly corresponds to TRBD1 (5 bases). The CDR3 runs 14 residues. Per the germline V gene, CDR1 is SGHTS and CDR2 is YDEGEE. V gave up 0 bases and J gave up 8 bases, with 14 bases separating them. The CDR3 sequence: CASSLGIQVQGYTF. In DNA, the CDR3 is TGTGCCAGCAGCTTGGGTATACAGGTGCAAGGCTACACCTTC.

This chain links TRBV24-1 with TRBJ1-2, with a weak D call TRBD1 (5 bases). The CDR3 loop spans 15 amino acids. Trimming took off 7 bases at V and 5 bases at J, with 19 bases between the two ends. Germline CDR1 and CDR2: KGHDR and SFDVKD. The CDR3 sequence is CATSYHGRGSYGYTF. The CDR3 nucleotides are TGTGCCACCAGCTATCATGGGCGGGGGTCTTATGGCTACACCTTC.

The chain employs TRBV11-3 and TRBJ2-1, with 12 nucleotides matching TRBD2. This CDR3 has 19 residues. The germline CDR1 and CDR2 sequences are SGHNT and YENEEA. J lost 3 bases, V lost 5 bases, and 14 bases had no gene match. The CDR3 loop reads CASSPYTQLAGGIYNEQFF. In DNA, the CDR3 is TGTGCCAGCAGCCCGTACACCCAACTAGCGGGGGGAATCTACAATGAGCAGTTCTTC.

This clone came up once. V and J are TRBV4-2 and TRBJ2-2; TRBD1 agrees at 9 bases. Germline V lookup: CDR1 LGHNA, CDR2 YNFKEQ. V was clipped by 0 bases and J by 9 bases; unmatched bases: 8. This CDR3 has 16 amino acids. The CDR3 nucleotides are TGTGCCAGCAGCCAAGATTTGGACAGGGGAGGGCGGGAGCTGTTTTTT. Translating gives CASSQDLDRGGRELFF.

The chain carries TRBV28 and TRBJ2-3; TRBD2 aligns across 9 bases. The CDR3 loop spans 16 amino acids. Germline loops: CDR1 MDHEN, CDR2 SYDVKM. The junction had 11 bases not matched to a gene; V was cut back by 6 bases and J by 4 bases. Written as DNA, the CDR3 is TGTGCCAGCAGGCAGCCTCTAGCGGGGAGGTCAGATACGCAGTATTTT. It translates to CASRQPLAGRSDTQYF. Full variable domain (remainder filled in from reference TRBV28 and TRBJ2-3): DVKVTQSSRYLVKRTGEKVFLECVQDMDHENMFWYRQDPGLGLRLIYFSYDVKMKEKGDIPEGYSVSREKKERFSLILESASTNQTSMYLCASRQPLAGRSDTQYFGPGTRLTVL.

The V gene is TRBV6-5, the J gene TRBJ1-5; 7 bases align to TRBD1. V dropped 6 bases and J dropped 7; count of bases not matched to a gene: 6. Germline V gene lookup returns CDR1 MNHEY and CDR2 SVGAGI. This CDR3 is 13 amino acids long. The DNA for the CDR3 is TGTGCCAGCAGAGTACAGGGGACGCAGCCCCAGCATTTT. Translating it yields CASRVQGTQPQHF.

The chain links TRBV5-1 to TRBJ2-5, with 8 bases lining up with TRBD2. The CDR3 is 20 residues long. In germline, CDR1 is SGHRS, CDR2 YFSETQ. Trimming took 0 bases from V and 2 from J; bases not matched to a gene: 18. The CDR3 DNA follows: TGCGCCAGCAGCTTGGGGCCGGACCCGCGCGGCGGGGGGATGCAAGAGACCCAGTACTTC. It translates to CASSLGPDPRGGGMQETQYF.

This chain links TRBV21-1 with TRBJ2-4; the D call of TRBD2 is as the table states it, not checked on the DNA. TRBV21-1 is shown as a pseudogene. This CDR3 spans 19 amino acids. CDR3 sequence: CASSKHHTCGGLAKNIQYF. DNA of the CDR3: TGTGCCAGCAGCAAACACCACACTTGCGGGGGGCTAGCCAAAAACATTCAGTACTTC.

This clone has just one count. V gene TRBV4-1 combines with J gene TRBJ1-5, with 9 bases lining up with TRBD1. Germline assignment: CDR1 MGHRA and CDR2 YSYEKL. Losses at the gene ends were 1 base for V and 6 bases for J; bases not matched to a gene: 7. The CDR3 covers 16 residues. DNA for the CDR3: TGCGCCAGCAGCCAAGGGGACCCGGGACAGGGTCAGCCCCAGCATTTT. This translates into CASSQGDPGQGQPQHF.

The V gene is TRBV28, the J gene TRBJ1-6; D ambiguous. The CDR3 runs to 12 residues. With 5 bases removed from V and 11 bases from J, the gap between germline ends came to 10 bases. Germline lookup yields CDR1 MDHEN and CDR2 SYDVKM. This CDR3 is CASSLPQTPLHF. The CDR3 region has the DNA TGTGCCAGCAGTCTCCCCCAGACACCCCTCCACTTT.

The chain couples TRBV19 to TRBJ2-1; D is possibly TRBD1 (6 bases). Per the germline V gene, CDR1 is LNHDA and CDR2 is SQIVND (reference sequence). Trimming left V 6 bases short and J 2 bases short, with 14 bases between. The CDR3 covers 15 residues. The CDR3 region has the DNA TGTGCCAGTAGCGGACAGAAAAACACCTACAATGAGCAGTTCTTC. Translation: CASSGQKNTYNEQFF.

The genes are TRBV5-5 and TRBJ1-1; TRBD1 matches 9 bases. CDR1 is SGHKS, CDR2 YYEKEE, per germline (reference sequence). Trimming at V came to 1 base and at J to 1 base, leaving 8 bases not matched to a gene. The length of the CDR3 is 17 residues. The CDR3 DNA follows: TGTGCCAGCAGCTTGAGAACAGGGGGCCTCGGGAACACTGAAGCTTTCTTT. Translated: CASSLRTGGLGNTEAFF.

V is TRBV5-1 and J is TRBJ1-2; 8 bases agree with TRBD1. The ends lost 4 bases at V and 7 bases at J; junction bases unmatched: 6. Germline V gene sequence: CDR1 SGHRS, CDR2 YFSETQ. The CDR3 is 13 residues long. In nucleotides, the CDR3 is TGCGCCAGCAGCCAGGACAGGGCCGGTGGCTACACCTTC. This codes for CASSQDRAGGYTF.

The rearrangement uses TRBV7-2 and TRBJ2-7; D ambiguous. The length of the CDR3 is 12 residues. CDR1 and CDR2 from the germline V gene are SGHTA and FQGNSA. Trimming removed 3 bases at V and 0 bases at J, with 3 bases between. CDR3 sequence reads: CASSLSSYEQYF. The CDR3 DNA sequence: TGTGCCAGCAGCTTGAGCTCCTACGAGCAGTACTTC.

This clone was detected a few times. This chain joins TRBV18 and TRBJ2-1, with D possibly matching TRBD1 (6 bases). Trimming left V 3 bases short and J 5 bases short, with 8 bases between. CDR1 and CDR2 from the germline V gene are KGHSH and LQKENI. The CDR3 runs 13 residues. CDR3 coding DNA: TGTGCCAGCTCACCGGGGGACAACAATGAGCAGTTCTTC. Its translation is CASSPGDNNEQFF. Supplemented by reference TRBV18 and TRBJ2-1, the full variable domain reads NAGVMQNPRHLVRRRGQEARLRCSPMKGHSHVYWYRQLPEEGLKFMVYLQKENIIDESGMPKERFSAEFPKEGPSILRIQQVVRGDSAAYFCASSPGDNNEQFFGPGTRLTVL.

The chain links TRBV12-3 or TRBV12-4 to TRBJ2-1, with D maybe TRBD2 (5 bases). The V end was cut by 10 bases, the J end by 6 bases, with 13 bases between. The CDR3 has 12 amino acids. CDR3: CATNREVNEQFF. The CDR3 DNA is TGTGCCACCAACCGGGAAGTCAATGAGCAGTTCTTC.

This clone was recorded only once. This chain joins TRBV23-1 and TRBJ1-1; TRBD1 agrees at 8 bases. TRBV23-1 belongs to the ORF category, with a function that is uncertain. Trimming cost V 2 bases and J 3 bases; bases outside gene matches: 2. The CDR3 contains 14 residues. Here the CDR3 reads CASSQGQGYTEAFF. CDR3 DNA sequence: TGCGCCAGCAGTCAAGGACAGGGTTACACTGAAGCTTTCTTT.

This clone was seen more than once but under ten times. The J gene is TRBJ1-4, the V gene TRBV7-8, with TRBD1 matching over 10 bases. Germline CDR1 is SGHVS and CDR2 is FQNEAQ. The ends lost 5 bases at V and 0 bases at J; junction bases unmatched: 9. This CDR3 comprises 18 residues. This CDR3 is CASSADRGFLSTNEKLFF. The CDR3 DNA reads TGTGCCAGCAGCGCGGACAGGGGGTTCCTGTCAACTAATGAAAAACTGTTTTTT.

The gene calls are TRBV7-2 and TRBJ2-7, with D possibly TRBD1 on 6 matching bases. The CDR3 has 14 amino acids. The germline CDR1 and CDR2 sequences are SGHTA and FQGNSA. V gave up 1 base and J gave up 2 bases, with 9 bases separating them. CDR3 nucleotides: TGTGCCAGCAGCTTAGGCAACAGGGCCTACGAGCAGTACTTC. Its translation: CASSLGNRAYEQYF.